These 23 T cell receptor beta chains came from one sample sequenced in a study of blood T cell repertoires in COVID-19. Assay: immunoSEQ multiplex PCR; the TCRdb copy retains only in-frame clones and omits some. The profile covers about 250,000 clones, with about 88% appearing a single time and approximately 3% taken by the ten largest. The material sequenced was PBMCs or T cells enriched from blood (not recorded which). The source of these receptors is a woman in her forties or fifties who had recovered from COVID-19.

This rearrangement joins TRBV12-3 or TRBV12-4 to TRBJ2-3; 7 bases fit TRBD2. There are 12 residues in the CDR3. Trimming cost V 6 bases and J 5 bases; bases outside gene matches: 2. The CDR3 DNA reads TGTGCCAGCAGATCTAGCGGAGATACGCAGTATTTT. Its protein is CASRSSGDTQYF.

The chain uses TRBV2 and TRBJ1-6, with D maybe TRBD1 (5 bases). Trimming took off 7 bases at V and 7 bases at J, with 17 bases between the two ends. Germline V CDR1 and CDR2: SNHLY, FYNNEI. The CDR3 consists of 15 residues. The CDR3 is CASTLDVGRNSPLHF. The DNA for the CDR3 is TGTGCCAGCACCCTAGACGTGGGGCGAAATTCACCCCTCCACTTT.

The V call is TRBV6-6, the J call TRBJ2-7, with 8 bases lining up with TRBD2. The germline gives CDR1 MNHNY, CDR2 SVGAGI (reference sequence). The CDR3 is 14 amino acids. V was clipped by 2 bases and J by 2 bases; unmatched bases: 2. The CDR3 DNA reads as TGTGCCAGCAGTTACAGACTAGCGCCCTACGAGCAGTACTTC. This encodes CASSYRLAPYEQYF.

This chain's CDR3 is CASSLAEVASSRELFF. Written as DNA, the CDR3 is TGTGCCAGCAGCTTAGCCGAAGTGGCTAGCAGTAGGGAGCTGTTTTTT. This chain uses TRBV7-8 with TRBJ2-2; the D gene is possibly TRBD2 (5 bases). CDR3 length: 16 amino acids. Trimming removed 0 bases at V and 9 bases at J, with 17 bases between. Germline CDR1 and CDR2: SGHVS and FQNEAQ.

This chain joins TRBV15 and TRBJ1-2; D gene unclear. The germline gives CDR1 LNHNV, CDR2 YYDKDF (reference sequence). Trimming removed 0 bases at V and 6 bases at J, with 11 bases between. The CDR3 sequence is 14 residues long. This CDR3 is CATSRDNQAHGYTF. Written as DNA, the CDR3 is TGTGCCACCAGCAGAGATAACCAGGCCCATGGCTACACCTTC. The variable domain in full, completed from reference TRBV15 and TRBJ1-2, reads DAMVIQNPRYQVTQFGKPVTLSCSQTLNHNVMYWYQQKSSQAPKLLFHYYDKDFNNEADTPDNFQSRRPNTSFCFLDIRSPGLGDTAMYLCATSRDNQAHGYTFGSGTRLTVV.

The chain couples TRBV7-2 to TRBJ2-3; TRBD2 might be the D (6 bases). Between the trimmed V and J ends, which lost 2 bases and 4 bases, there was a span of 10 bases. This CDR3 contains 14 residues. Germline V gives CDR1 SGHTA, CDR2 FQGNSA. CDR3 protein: CASSLTPGADTQYF. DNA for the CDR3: TGTGCCAGCAGCTTAACCCCGGGGGCAGATACGCAGTATTTT.

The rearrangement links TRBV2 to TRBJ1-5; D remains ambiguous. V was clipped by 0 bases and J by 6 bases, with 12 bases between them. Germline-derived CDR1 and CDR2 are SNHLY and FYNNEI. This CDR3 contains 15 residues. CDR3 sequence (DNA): TGTGCCAGCAGTGAAGCGCTTCGCAGGCTTCAGCCCCAGCATTTT. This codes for CASSEALRRLQPQHF. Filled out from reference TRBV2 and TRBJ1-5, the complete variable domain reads EPEVTQTPSHQVTQMGQEVILRCVPISNHLYFYWYRQILGQKVEFLVSFYNNEISEKSEIFDDQFSVERPDGSNFTLKIRSTKLEDSAMYFCASSEALRRLQPQHFGDGTRLSIL.

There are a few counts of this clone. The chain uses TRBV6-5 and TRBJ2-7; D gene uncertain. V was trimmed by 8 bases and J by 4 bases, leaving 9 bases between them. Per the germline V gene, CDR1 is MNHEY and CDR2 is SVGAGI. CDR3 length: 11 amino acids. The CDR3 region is CASAPEYEQYF. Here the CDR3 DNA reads TGTGCCAGCGCCCCCGAGTACGAGCAGTACTTC.

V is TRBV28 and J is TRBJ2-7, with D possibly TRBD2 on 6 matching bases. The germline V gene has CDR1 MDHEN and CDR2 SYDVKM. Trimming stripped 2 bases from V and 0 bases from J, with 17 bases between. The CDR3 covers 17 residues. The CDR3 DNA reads TGTGCCAGCAGTTTAGGCGGGGCCATAGGCGGCTCCTACGAGCAGTACTTC. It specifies CASSLGGAIGGSYEQYF.

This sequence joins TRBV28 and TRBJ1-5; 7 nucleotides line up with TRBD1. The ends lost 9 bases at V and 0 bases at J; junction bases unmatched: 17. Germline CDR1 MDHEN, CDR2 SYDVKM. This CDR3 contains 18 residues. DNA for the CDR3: TGTGCCAGTTCGAGGAGGGGGCCCACTCCGAATAGCAATCAGCCCCAGCATTTT. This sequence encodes CASSRRGPTPNSNQPQHF.

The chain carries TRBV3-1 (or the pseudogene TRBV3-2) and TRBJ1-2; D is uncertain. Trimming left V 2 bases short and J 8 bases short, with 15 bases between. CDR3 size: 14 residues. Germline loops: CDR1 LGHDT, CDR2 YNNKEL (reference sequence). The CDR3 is CASSQSKRFEGYTF. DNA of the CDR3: TGTGCCAGCAGCCAATCCAAGCGGTTCGAGGGCTACACCTTC.

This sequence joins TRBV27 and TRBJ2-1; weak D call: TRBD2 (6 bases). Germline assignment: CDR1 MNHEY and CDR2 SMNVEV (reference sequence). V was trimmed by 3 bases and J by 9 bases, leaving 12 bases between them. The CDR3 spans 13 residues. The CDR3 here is CASSFLRTTEQFF. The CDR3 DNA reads TGTGCCAGCAGTTTCCTCCGGACTACTGAGCAGTTCTTC.

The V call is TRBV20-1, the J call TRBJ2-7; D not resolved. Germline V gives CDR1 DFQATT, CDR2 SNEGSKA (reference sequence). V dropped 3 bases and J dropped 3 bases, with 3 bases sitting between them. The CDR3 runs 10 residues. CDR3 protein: CSASNYEQYF. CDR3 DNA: TGCAGTGCTAGCAACTACGAGCAGTACTTC.

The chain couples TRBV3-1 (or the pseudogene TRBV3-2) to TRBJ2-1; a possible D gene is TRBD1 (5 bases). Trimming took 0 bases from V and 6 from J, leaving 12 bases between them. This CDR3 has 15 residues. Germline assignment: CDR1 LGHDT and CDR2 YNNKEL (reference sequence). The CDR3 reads CASSQEDRGFNEQFF. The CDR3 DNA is TGTGCCAGCAGCCAAGAAGACAGAGGATTCAATGAGCAGTTCTTC.

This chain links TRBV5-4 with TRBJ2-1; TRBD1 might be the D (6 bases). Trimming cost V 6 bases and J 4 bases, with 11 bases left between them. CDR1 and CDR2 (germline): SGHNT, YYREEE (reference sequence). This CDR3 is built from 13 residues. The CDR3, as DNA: TGTGCCAGCATTAGGCAGGGGTACAATGAGCAGTTCTTC. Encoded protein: CASIRQGYNEQFF. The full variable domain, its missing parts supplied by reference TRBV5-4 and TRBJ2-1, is ETGVTQSPTHLIKTRGQQVTLRCSSQSGHNTVSWYQQALGQGPQFIFQYYREEENGRGNFPPRFSGLQFPNYSSELNVNALELDDSALYLCASIRQGYNEQFFGPGTRLTVL.

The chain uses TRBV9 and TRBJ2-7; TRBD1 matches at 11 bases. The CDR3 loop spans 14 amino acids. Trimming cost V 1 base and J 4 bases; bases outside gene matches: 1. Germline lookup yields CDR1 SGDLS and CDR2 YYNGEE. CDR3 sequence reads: CASSVRDRGYEQYF. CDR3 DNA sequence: TGTGCCAGCAGCGTAAGGGACAGGGGGTACGAGCAGTACTTC.

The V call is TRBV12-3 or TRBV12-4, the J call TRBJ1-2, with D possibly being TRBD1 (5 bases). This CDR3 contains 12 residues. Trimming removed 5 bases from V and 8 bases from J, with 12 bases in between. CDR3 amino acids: CASSSQGIGYTF. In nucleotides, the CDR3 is TGTGCCAGCAGTAGTCAGGGAATCGGCTACACCTTC.

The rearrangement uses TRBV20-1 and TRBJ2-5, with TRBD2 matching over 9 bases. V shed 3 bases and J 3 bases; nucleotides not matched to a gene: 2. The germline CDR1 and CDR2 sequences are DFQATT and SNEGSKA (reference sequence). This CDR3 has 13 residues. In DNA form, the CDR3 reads TGCAGTGCTAGTCCTAGCGGGAAAGAGACCCAGTACTTC. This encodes CSASPSGKETQYF.

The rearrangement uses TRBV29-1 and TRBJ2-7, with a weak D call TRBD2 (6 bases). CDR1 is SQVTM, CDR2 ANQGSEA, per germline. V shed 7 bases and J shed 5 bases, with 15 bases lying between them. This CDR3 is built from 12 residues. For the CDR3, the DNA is TGCAGCGGCCGTTGGGGAGGAAACGAGCAGTACTTC. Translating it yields CSGRWGGNEQYF.

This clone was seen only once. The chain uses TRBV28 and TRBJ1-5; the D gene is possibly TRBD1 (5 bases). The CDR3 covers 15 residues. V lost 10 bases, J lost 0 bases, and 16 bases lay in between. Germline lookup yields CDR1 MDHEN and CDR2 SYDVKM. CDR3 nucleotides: TGTGCCACCATGGCGGGGACGCATAGCAATCAGCCCCAGCATTTT. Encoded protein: CATMAGTHSNQPQHF.

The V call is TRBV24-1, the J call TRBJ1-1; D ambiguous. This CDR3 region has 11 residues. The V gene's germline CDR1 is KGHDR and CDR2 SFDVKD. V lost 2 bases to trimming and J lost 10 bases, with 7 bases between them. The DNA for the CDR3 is TGTGCCACCAGTGATTCCCGTCGAGCTTTCTTT. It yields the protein CATSDSRRAFF.

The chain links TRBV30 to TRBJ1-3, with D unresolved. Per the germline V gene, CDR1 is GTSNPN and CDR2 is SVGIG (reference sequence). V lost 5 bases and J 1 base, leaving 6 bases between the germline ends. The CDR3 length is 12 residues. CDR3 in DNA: TGTGCCTGGGCCGTGTCTGGAAACACCATATATTTT. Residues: CAWAVSGNTIYF.

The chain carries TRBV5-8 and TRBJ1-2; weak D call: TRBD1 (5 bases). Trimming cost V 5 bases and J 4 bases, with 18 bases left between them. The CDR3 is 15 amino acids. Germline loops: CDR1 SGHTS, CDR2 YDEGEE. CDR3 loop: CASRSLGGTGYGYTF. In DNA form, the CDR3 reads TGTGCCAGCAGATCTTTGGGGGGGACCGGCTATGGCTACACCTTC.